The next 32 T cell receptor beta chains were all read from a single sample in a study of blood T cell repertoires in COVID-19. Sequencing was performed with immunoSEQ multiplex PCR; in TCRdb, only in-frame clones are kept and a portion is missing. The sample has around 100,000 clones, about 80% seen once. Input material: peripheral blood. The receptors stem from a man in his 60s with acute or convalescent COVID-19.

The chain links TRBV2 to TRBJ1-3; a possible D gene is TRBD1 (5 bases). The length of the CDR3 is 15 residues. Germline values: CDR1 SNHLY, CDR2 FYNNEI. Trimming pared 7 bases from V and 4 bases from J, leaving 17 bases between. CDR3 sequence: CASNQRQTDGNTIYF. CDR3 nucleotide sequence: TGTGCCAGCAACCAAAGACAGACGGACGGAAACACCATATATTTT.

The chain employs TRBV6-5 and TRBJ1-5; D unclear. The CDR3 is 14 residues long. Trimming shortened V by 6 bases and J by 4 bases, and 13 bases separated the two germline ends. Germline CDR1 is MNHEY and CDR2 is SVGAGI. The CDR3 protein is CASSLTRGNQPQHF. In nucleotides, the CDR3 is TGTGCCAGCAGCCTAACACGAGGAAATCAGCCCCAGCATTTT.

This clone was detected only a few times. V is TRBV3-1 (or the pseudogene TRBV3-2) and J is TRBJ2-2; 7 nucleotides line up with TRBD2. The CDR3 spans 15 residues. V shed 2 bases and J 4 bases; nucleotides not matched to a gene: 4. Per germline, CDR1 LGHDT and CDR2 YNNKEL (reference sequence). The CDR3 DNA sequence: TGTGCCAGCAGCCAACTAGCGGAACGCACCGGGGAGCTGTTTTTT. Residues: CASSQLAERTGELFF.

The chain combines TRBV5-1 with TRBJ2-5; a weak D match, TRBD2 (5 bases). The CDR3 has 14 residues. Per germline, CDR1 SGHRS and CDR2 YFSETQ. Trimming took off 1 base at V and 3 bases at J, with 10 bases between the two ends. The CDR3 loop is CASSLLGAEETQYF. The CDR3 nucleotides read TGCGCCAGCAGCTTGCTGGGAGCGGAAGAGACCCAGTACTTC.

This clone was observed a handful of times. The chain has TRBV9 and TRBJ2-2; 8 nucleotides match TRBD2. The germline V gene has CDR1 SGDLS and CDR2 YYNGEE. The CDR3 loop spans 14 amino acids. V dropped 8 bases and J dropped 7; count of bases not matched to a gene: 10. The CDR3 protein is CASQSSGQHGELFF. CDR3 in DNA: TGTGCCAGTCAGTCTAGCGGGCAACACGGGGAGCTGTTTTTT. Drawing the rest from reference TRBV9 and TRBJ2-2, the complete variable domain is DSGVTQTPKHLITATGQRVTLRCSPRSGDLSVYWYQQSLDQGLQFLIQYYNGEERAKGNILERFSAQQFPDLHSELNLSSLELGDSALYFCASQSSGQHGELFFGEGSRLTVL.

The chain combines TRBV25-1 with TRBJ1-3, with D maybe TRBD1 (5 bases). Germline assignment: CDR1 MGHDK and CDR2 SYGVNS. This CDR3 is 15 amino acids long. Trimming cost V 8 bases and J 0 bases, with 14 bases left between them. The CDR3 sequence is CASGDSFLSGNTIYF. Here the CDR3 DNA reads TGTGCCAGCGGAGACAGCTTCCTCTCTGGAAACACCATATATTTT.

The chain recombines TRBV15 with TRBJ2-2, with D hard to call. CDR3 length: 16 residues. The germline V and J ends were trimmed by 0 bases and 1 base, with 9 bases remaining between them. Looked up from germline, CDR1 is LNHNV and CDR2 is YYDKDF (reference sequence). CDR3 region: CATSRDSTGNTGELFF. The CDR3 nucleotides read TGTGCCACCAGCAGAGATTCCACGGGGAACACCGGGGAGCTGTTTTTT.

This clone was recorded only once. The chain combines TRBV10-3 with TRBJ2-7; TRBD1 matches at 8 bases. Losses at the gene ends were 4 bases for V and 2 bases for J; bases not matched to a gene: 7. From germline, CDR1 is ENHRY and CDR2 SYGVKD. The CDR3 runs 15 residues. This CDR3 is CAISVNTGGPYEQYF. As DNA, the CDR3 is TGTGCCATCAGTGTAAACACAGGGGGACCCTACGAGCAGTACTTC.

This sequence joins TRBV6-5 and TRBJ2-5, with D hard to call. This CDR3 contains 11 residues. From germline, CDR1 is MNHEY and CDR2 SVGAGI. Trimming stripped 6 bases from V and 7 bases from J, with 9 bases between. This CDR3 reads CASSNGWTQYF. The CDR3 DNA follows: TGTGCCAGCAGCAACGGGTGGACCCAGTACTTC.

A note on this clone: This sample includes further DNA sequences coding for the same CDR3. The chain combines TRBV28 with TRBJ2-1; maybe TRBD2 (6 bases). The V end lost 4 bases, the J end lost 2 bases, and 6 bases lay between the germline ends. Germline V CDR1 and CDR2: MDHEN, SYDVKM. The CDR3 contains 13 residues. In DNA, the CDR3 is TGTGCCAGCAGTTCGGGGGCCTACAATGAGCAGTTCTTC. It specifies CASSSGAYNEQFF.

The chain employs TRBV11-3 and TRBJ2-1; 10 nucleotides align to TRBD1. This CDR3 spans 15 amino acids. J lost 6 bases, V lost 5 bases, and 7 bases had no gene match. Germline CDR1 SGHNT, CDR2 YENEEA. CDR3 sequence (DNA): TGTGCCAGCAGCGTCGCCGGGACAGGGGCCAATGAGCAGTTCTTC. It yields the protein CASSVAGTGANEQFF. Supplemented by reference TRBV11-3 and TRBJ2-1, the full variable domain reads EAGVVQSPRYKIIEKKQPVAFWCNPISGHNTLYWYLQNLGQGPELLIRYENEEAVDDSQLPKDRFSAERLKGVDSTLKIQPAELGDSAVYLCASSVAGTGANEQFFGPGTRLTVL.

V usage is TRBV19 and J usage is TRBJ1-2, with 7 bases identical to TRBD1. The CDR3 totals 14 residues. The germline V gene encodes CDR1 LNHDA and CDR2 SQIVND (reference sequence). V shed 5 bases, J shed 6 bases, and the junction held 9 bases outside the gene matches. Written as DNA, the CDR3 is TGTGCCAGTAGTTCTACAGGGGCGGCGGATGGCTACACCTTC. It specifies CASSSTGAADGYTF.

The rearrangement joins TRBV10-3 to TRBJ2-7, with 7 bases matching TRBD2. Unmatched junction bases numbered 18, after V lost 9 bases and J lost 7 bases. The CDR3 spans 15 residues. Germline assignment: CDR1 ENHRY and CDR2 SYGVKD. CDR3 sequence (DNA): TGTGCCATGAGAGAACTAGCGAGCCCCCTCAGAGAGCAGTACGTC. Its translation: CAMRELASPLREQYV.

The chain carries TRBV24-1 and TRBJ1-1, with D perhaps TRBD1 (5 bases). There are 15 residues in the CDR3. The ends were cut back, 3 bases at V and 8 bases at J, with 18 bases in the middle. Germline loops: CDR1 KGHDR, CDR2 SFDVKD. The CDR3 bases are TGTGCCACCAGTGATGCCTCAACAGGCGACGTCGAAGCTTTCTTT. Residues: CATSDASTGDVEAFF.

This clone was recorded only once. The CDR3 here is CASSVDSAYNEQFF. DNA of the CDR3: TGTGCCAGCAGCGTAGATTCAGCCTACAATGAGCAGTTCTTC. This chain connects TRBV9 to TRBJ2-1, with D uncertain. The CDR3 extends over 14 amino acids. V shed 0 bases and J shed 2 bases, with 6 bases lying between them. The germline gives CDR1 SGDLS, CDR2 YYNGEE. The full variable domain, in which reference TRBV9 and TRBJ2-1 provide the parts outside the CDR3, is DSGVTQTPKHLITATGQRVTLRCSPRSGDLSVYWYQQSLDQGLQFLIQYYNGEERAKGNILERFSAQQFPDLHSELNLSSLELGDSALYFCASSVDSAYNEQFFGPGTRLTVL.

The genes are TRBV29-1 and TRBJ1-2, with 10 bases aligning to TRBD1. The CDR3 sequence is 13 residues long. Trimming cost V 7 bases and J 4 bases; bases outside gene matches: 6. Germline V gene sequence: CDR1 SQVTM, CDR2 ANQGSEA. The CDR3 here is CSALGQGSYGYTF. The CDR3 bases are TGCAGCGCCCTGGGACAGGGGTCCTATGGCTACACCTTC. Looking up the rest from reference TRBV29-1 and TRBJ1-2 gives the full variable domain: SAVISQKPSRDICQRGTSLTIQCQVDSQVTMMFWYRQQPGQSLTLIATANQGSEATYESGFVIDKFPISRPNLTFSTLTVSNMSPEDSSIYLCSALGQGSYGYTFGSGTRLTVV.

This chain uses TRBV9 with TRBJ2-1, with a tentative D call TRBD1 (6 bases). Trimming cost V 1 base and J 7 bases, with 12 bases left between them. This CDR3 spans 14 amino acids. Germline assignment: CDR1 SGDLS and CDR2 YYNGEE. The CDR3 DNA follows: TGTGCCAGCAGCGTAATCACAGGGAAGAATGAGCAGTTCTTC. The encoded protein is CASSVITGKNEQFF.

CDR3 DNA: TGTGCCAGCAGTTTAGGAGAATCCTACGAGCAGTACGTC. Amino acid sequence: CASSLGESYEQYV. The gene calls are TRBV12-3 or TRBV12-4 and TRBJ2-7, with unresolved D. V lost 1 base to trimming and J lost 1 base, with 5 bases between them. The CDR3 is 13 amino acids.

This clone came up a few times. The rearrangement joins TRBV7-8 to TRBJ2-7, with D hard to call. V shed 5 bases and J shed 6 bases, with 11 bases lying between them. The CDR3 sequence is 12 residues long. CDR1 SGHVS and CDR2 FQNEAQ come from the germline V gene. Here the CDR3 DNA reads TGTGCCAGCAGCCCTCATACCGGCGAGCAGTACTTC. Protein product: CASSPHTGEQYF.

In nucleotides, the CDR3 is TGCGCCAGCAGCGCCCGACTAGCGGGAGTGTCAGATACGCAGTATTTT. This translates into CASSARLAGVSDTQYF. V is TRBV5-1 and J is TRBJ2-3; 12 bases line up with TRBD2. The CDR3 length is 16 residues. V was clipped by 4 bases and J by 4 bases; unmatched bases: 7. Germline CDR1 SGHRS, CDR2 YFSETQ.

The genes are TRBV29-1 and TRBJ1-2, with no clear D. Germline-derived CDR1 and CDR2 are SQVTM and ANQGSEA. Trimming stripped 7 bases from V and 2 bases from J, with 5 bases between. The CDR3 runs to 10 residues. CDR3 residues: CSDLNYGYTF. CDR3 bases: TGCAGCGATCTAAACTATGGCTACACCTTC.

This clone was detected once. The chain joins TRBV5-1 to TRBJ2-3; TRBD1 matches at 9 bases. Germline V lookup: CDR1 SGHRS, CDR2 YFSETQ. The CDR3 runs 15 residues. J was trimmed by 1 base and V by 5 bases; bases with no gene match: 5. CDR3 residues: CASRGRDRGTDTQYF. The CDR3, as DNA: TGCGCCAGCAGAGGGAGGGACAGGGGCACAGATACGCAGTATTTT.

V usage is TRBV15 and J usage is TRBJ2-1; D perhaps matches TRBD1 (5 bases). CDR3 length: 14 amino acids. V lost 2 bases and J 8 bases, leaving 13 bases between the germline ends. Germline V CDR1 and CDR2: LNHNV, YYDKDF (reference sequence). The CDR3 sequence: CATSRTRQSHEQFF. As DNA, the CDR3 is TGTGCCACCAGCAGAACTCGACAGAGCCATGAGCAGTTCTTC.

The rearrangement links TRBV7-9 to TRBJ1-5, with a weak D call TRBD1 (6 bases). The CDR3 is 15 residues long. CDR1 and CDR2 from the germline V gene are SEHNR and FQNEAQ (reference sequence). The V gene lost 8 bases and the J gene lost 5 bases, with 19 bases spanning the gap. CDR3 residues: CASSSLGGADQPQHF. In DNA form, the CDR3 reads TGTGCCAGCTCCTCTCTGGGGGGGGCCGATCAGCCCCAGCATTTT. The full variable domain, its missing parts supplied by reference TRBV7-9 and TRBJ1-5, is DTGVSQNPRHKITKRGQNVTFRCDPISEHNRLYWYRQTLGQGPEFLTYFQNEAQLEKSRLLSDRFSAERPKGSFSTLEIQRTEQGDSAMYLCASSSLGGADQPQHFGDGTRLSIL.

For the CDR3, the DNA is TGTGCCAGCAGAGACAGTCACAATCAGCCCCAGCATTTT. Translating it yields CASRDSHNQPQHF. The rearrangement uses TRBV28 and TRBJ1-5; D perhaps matches TRBD1 (5 bases). CDR1 is MDHEN, CDR2 SYDVKM, per germline. This CDR3 is built from 13 residues. V dropped 6 bases and J dropped 3 bases, with 9 bases sitting between them.

The CDR3 protein is CASSPLGAGVPGTDTQYF. CDR3 DNA sequence: TGTGCCAGCAGCCCTTTAGGAGCGGGAGTCCCCGGCACAGATACGCAGTATTTT. The chain recombines TRBV7-8 with TRBJ2-3; TRBD2 matches at 8 bases. The CDR3 runs 18 residues. CDR1 and CDR2 from the germline V gene are SGHVS and FQNEAQ. V dropped 5 bases and J dropped 1; count of bases not matched to a gene: 14.

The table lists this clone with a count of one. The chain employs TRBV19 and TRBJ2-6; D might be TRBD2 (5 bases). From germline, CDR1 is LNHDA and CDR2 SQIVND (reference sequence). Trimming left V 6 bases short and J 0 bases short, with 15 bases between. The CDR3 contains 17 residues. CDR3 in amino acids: CASSRSDSSSGANVLTF. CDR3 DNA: TGTGCCAGTAGCCGTTCGGACTCAAGCTCTGGGGCCAACGTCCTGACTTTC. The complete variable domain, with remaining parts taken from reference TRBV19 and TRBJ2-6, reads DGGITQSPKYLFRKEGQNVTLSCEQNLNHDAMYWYRQDPGQGLRLIYYSQIVNDFQKGDIAEGYSVSREKKESFPLTVTSAQKNPTAFYLCASSRSDSSSGANVLTFGAGSRLTVL.

CDR3 DNA: TGTGCCAGCAGTGAAGTAGGGGGAGAACAGCCCCAGCATTTT. Translation: CASSEVGGEQPQHF. V gene TRBV6-1 combines with J gene TRBJ1-5, with D possibly being TRBD1 (6 bases). Germline lookup yields CDR1 MNHNS and CDR2 SASEGT. Trimming stripped 1 base from V and 7 bases from J, with 11 bases between. This CDR3 contains 14 residues.

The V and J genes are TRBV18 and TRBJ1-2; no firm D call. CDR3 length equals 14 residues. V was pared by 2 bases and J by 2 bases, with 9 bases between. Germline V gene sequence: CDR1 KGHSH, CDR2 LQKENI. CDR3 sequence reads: CASSPGRENYGYTF. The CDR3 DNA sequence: TGTGCCAGCTCACCAGGACGGGAAAACTATGGCTACACCTTC.

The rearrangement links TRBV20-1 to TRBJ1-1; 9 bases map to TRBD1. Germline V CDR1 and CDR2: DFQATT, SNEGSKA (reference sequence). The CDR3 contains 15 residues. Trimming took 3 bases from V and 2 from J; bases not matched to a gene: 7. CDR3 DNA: TGCAGTGCTAGTAGAGACAGGGGGATTAACACTGAAGCTTTCTTT. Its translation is CSASRDRGINTEAFF.

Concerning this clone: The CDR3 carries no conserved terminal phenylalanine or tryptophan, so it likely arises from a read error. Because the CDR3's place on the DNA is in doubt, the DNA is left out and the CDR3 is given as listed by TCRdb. The CDR3 protein is CASWPFSHL. This sequence joins TRBV6-4 and TRBJ2-4; whether TRBD1, the table's D call, matches the DNA was not checked. With termini counted, the CDR3 has 9 amino acids. Germline CDR1 MRHNA, CDR2 SNTAGT.

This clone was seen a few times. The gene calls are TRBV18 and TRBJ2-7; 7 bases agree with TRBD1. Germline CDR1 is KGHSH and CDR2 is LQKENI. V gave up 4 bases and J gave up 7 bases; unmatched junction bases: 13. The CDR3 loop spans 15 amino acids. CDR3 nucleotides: TGTGCCAGCTCACAACAGGGGCAAAGTGGGGTTGAGCAGTACTTC. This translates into CASSQQGQSGVEQYF. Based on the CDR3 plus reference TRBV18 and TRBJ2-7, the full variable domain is NAGVMQNPRHLVRRRGQEARLRCSPMKGHSHVYWYRQLPEEGLKFMVYLQKENIIDESGMPKERFSAEFPKEGPSILRIQQVVRGDSAAYFCASSQQGQSGVEQYFGPGTRLTVT.